The sequence of this TCR beta chain was determined in a study of Graves' ophthalmopathy and Graves' hyperthyroidism. In its sample, this clonotype was seen many times. Per the germline V gene, CDR1 is ENHRY and CDR2 is SYGVKD. The trim removed 7 bases at V and 0 bases at J, leaving 9 bases unmatched. This CDR3 is built from 15 residues. Clinical symptoms, serum thyroxine, TRAb, thyroid ultrasound and orbital computed tomography were relied on for diagnosis. PBMCs were isolated by Ficoll-Paque density gradient centrifugation, using around 10 ml of fresh peripheral blood as the starting material. The sequenced template was RNA, covering the TCR beta CDR3 region. The first round was an RT-PCR with HTBI primers, and the second round was a multiplex PCR. TCRdb reanalysed the multiplex PCR reads using MiXCR and keeps one entry per CDR3 protein. The sample has 650,000 to 800,000 distinct CDR3 sequences; under 50% are singletons.

The clonotype was recovered from an adult man with Graves' ophthalmopathy. Material: peripheral blood. The chain uses TRBV10-3 and TRBJ2-7, with 7 bases aligning to TRBD1. Written as DNA, the CDR3 is TGTGCCATCAAGATGGACAGGTCCGGCTCCTACGAGCAGTACTTC. Its translation: CAIKMDRSGSYEQYF.